These 24 T cell receptor beta chains were sequenced from one sample in a study of T-cell reconstitution after alpha-beta-depleted transplantation in children. A TCRbeta library incorporating unique molecular identifiers was prepared. TCRdb processed the PCR reads anew with MiXCR; each CDR3 protein has one entry. The sample gives 540,000 or so distinct CDR3 sequences, under 25% of which show up once; roughly 13% is in the top ten. The sequencing used PBMCs, mostly from graft donor cells, collected 360 days after TCRalphabeta/CD19-depleted stem cell transplant. Receptors originate from a boy under three years old who had a stem cell transplant for acute myeloid leukemia, so the T cells may come from the graft donor.

The chain couples TRBV5-5 to TRBJ2-7; no clear D. With 2 bases removed from V and 0 bases from J, the gap between germline ends came to 21 bases. Germline V gives CDR1 SGHKS, CDR2 YYEKEE (reference sequence). The CDR3 spans 18 residues. The CDR3 DNA follows: TGTGCCAGCAGCTTAGGACCGAGGTCCGCTTTCAGCTCCTACGAGCAGTACGTC. Translated: CASSLGPRSAFSSYEQYV.

This clonotype was seen more than once but under ten times. The V and J genes are TRBV20-1 and TRBJ1-2; no firm D call. The CDR3 runs 14 residues. V was shortened by 4 bases and J by 0 bases, with 12 bases between the two germline ends. The germline gives CDR1 DFQATT, CDR2 SNEGSKA (reference sequence). CDR3 coding DNA: TGCAGTGCTAATCGAGGCCTGGCTAACTATGGCTACACCTTC. The encoded protein is CSANRGLANYGYTF.

The chain has TRBV4-2 and TRBJ1-1; 9 bases align to TRBD1. The CDR3 covers 17 residues. With V trimmed by 2 bases and J by 4 bases, 11 bases remained unmatched. In germline, CDR1 is LGHNA, CDR2 YNFKEQ. CDR3 coding DNA: TGTGCCAGCAGCCAAACGGGAGCCGACAGGGGGTTCACTGAAGCTTTCTTT. It translates to CASSQTGADRGFTEAFF.

This rearrangement joins TRBV25-1 to TRBJ2-7; 7 nucleotides match TRBD1. With 1 base clipped from V and 4 bases from J, the junction kept 7 bases outside the gene matches. This CDR3 has 15 residues. Germline CDR1 reads MGHDK; CDR2 reads SYGVNS. The CDR3 sequence: CASSESVTGPYEQYF. DNA of the CDR3: TGTGCCAGCAGTGAATCCGTGACAGGGCCGTACGAGCAGTACTTC.

The chain carries TRBV15 and TRBJ2-7; D is undetermined. CDR3 length: 13 residues. V lost 5 bases to trimming and J lost 3 bases, with 11 bases between them. The V gene's germline CDR1 is LNHNV and CDR2 YYDKDF (reference sequence). The CDR3 region has the DNA TGTGCCACCAGCGAGCTCCAAAACTACGAGCAGTACTTC. The encoded protein is CATSELQNYEQYF.

This chain links TRBV4-2 with TRBJ2-7; TRBD1 is a possible D gene (5 bases). V was shortened by 7 bases and J by 0 bases, with 16 bases between the two germline ends. The CDR3 loop spans 15 amino acids. CDR1 is LGHNA, CDR2 YNFKEQ, per germline. The CDR3 is CASTPFRDSSYEQYF. DNA for the CDR3: TGTGCCAGCACCCCGTTCAGGGATAGCTCCTACGAGCAGTACTTC.

This rearrangement joins TRBV12-3 or TRBV12-4 to TRBJ1-5, with D perhaps matching TRBD1 (5 bases). The length of the CDR3 is 14 residues. With 2 bases removed from V and 7 bases from J, the gap between germline ends came to 12 bases. The CDR3: CASSLKGLGQPQHF. DNA of the CDR3: TGTGCCAGCAGTTTAAAGGGACTGGGCCAGCCCCAGCATTTT.

The V call is TRBV4-3, the J call TRBJ1-6; D is unclear. The CDR3 runs to 15 residues. In germline, CDR1 is LGHNA, CDR2 YSLEER. V gave up 0 bases and J gave up 8 bases, with 11 bases separating them. The CDR3, as DNA: TGCGCCAGCAGCCAAGATCGAACGTCCTATTCACCCCTCCACTTT. Its translation: CASSQDRTSYSPLHF.

V and J are TRBV28 and TRBJ1-1, with TRBD1 identical over 7 bases. Germline V gives CDR1 MDHEN, CDR2 SYDVKM. The CDR3 loop spans 15 amino acids. Trimming at V came to 0 bases and at J to 8 bases, leaving 9 bases not matched to a gene. The DNA of the CDR3 is TGTGCCAGCAGTTTATGGGGGACAGCCATAAGGGAAGCTTTCTTT. Its translation: CASSLWGTAIREAFF.

The chain employs TRBV5-4 and TRBJ2-1; tentatively, D is TRBD1 (5 bases). The germline V gene has CDR1 SGHNT and CDR2 YYREEE (reference sequence). This CDR3 is 15 amino acids long. Between the trimmed V and J ends, which lost 4 bases and 9 bases, there was a span of 20 bases. In DNA, the CDR3 is TGTGCCAGCAGCCCATTAGCCAGGGAAGCAAGTGAGCAGTTCTTC. Protein product: CASSPLAREASEQFF.

This clonotype was seen repeatedly, ten times or more. V usage is TRBV12-3 or TRBV12-4 and J usage is TRBJ1-2, with D possibly TRBD1 on 5 matching bases. This CDR3 comprises 12 residues. Trimming removed 6 bases from V and 6 bases from J, with 11 bases in between. Here the CDR3 reads CASRHPGDGYTF. The CDR3 region has the DNA TGTGCCAGCAGGCACCCGGGGGATGGCTACACCTTC.

The gene calls are TRBV20-1 and TRBJ1-2; the D is unclear. The length of the CDR3 is 11 residues. From germline, CDR1 is DFQATT and CDR2 SNEGSKA (reference sequence). Trimming cost V 4 bases and J 4 bases, with 7 bases left between them. The CDR3 spells CSAIAGYGYTF. The CDR3 DNA reads as TGCAGTGCTATTGCCGGCTATGGCTACACCTTC.

The rearrangement joins TRBV4-3 to TRBJ2-7; D not resolved. V lost 1 base and J 3 bases, leaving 10 bases between the germline ends. Germline assignment: CDR1 LGHNA and CDR2 YSLEER. The CDR3 consists of 14 residues. The CDR3 bases are TGCGCCAGCAGCCAAGCCTCAGCGAACTACGAGCAGTACTTC. This sequence encodes CASSQASANYEQYF.

The chain recombines TRBV4-3 with TRBJ2-5, with 7 bases aligning to TRBD1. The germline gives CDR1 LGHNA, CDR2 YSLEER. CDR3 length equals 15 residues. With 2 bases clipped from V and 1 base from J, the junction kept 4 bases outside the gene matches. The CDR3 protein is CASSQLGQLQETQYF. The CDR3 DNA reads as TGCGCCAGCAGCCAATTGGGACAGCTCCAAGAGACCCAGTACTTC.

At least ten counts were recorded for this clonotype. V and J are TRBV18 and TRBJ2-3; a weak D match, TRBD2 (5 bases). V was trimmed by 2 bases and J by 2 bases, leaving 17 bases between them. There are 17 residues in the CDR3. CDR1 is KGHSH, CDR2 LQKENI, per germline. The CDR3 DNA sequence: TGTGCCAGCTCACCAATTTTAACATCGGGGAACACAGATACGCAGTATTTT. The encoded protein is CASSPILTSGNTDTQYF. The variable domain in full, completed from reference TRBV18 and TRBJ2-3, reads NAGVMQNPRHLVRRRGQEARLRCSPMKGHSHVYWYRQLPEEGLKFMVYLQKENIIDESGMPKERFSAEFPKEGPSILRIQQVVRGDSAAYFCASSPILTSGNTDTQYFGPGTRLTVL.

This clonotype showed up just a few times. The chain uses TRBV6-5 and TRBJ2-7; D gene uncertain. Trimming shortened V by 4 bases and J by 2 bases, and 12 bases separated the two germline ends. This CDR3 is 14 amino acids long. CDR1 and CDR2 from the germline V gene are MNHEY and SVGAGI. The CDR3 spells CASSCQGNTYEQYV. CDR3 sequence (DNA): TGTGCCAGCAGTTGTCAAGGGAATACCTACGAGCAGTACGTC.

The chain joins TRBV19 to TRBJ2-3, with 8 bases fitting TRBD2. After removal of 3 bases from V and 2 bases from J, the junction contained 4 bases not matched to a gene. CDR1 and CDR2 (germline): LNHDA, SQIVND (reference sequence). This CDR3 spans 15 amino acids. The CDR3 region is CASSIRSGVTDTQYF. CDR3 sequence (DNA): TGTGCCAGTAGTATCCGTAGCGGGGTCACAGATACGCAGTATTTT.

This clonotype turned up a few times. The CDR3 sequence is CSVEIEEKLFF. In nucleotides, the CDR3 is TGCAGCGTTGAGATCGAAGAAAAACTGTTTTTT. The J gene is TRBJ1-4, the V gene TRBV29-1; D not certain. V gave up 3 bases and J gave up 8 bases, with 7 bases separating them. The CDR3 contains 11 residues. The germline V gene encodes CDR1 SQVTM and CDR2 ANQGSEA. Combining the CDR3 with reference TRBV29-1 and TRBJ1-4 gives the whole variable domain SAVISQKPSRDICQRGTSLTIQCQVDSQVTMMFWYRQQPGQSLTLIATANQGSEATYESGFVIDKFPISRPNLTFSTLTVSNMSPEDSSIYLCSVEIEEKLFFGSGTQLSVL.

V gene TRBV20-1 combines with J gene TRBJ1-1; the D gene is possibly TRBD1 (5 bases). The CDR3 is made up of 14 amino acids. V was shortened by 1 base and J by 2 bases, with 11 bases between the two germline ends. The germline V gene has CDR1 DFQATT and CDR2 SNEGSKA (reference sequence). The CDR3 nucleotides read TGCAGTGCTAGAGGCGGGACCTTTAACACTGAAGCTTTCTTT. It translates to CSARGGTFNTEAFF.

This rearrangement joins TRBV18 to TRBJ2-3; 9 bases fit TRBD2. Germline V lookup: CDR1 KGHSH, CDR2 LQKENI. Trimming at V came to 0 bases and at J to 0 bases, leaving 1 base not matched to a gene. The CDR3 is 16 residues long. The chain's CDR3 is CASSPPAGGSTDTQYF. CDR3 coding DNA: TGTGCCAGCTCACCACCTGCGGGGGGGAGCACAGATACGCAGTATTTT.

This clonotype was counted only a few times. This chain links TRBV20-1 with TRBJ2-7; D is tentatively TRBD1 or TRBD2 (5 bases each). The CDR3 sequence is 17 residues long. Germline lookup yields CDR1 DFQATT and CDR2 SNEGSKA (reference sequence). Trimming stripped 2 bases from V and 6 bases from J, with 26 bases between. Written as DNA, the CDR3 is TGCAGTGCTAGACGGGCAGGGCGGGTCTGGGGAGTCTCCGAGCAGTACGTC. Encoded protein: CSARRAGRVWGVSEQYV.

The gene calls are TRBV20-1 and TRBJ2-7, with D hard to call. CDR1 and CDR2 (germline): DFQATT, SNEGSKA (reference sequence). V lost 0 bases and J 3 bases, leaving 15 bases between the germline ends. This CDR3 comprises 15 residues. The CDR3 protein is CSARDPSSQNYEQYF. For the CDR3, the DNA is TGCAGTGCTAGAGACCCCTCGTCCCAAAACTACGAGCAGTACTTC.

The J gene is TRBJ2-1, the V gene TRBV2, with no clear D. The CDR3 totals 15 residues. Trimming took off 0 bases at V and 8 bases at J, with 14 bases between the two ends. Germline V lookup: CDR1 SNHLY, CDR2 FYNNEI. CDR3 amino acids: CASSEAPLGCDEQFF. In DNA form, the CDR3 reads TGTGCCAGCAGTGAAGCCCCTCTGGGGTGCGATGAGCAGTTCTTC.

In its sample, this clonotype was seen a few times. The rearrangement joins TRBV20-1 to TRBJ1-2, with a tentative D call TRBD1 (5 bases). CDR3 length: 15 amino acids. Looked up from germline, CDR1 is DFQATT and CDR2 is SNEGSKA (reference sequence). V was shortened by 5 bases and J by 2 bases, with 18 bases between the two germline ends. CDR3: CSAPPRGSLNYGYTF. CDR3 coding DNA: TGCAGTGCTCCCCCGAGGGGCTCCCTGAACTATGGCTACACCTTC.